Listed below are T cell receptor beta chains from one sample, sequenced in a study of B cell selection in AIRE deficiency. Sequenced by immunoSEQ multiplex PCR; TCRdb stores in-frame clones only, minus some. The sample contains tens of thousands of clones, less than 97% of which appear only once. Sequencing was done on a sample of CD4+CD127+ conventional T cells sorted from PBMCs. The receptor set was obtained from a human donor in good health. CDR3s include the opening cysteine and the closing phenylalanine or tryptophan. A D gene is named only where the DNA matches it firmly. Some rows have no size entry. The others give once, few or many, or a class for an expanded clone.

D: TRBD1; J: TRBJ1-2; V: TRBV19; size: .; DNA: TGTGCCAGTAGTACGGGACAGGGCGCGGTCTATGGCTACACCTTC; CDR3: CASSTGQGAVYGYTF
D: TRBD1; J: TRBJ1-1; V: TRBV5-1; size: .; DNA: TGCGCCAGCAGCTTGATAACAGGGGGAAAAGCTTTCTTT; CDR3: CASSLITGGKAFF
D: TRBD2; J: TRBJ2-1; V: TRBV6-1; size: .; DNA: TGTGCCAGCAGTGTAGGGACTAGCGGGATCGGTGAGCAGTTCTTC; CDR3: CASSVGTSGIGEQFF
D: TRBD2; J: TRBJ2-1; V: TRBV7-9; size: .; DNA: TGTGCCAGCAGCCCCGGGACTACCACTATCAATGAGCAGTTCTTC; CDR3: CASSPGTTTINEQFF
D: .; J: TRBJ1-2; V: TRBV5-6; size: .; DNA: TGTGCCAGCAGCTTGGTACCAGGATCTAACTATGGCTACACCTTC; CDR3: CASSLVPGSNYGYTF
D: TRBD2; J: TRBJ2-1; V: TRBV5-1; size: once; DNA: TGCGCCAGCAGCCCCGCGGGAGGGCCATACAATGAGCAGTTCTTC; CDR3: CASSPAGGPYNEQFF
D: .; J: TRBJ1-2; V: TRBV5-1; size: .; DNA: TGCGCCAGCAGCCGAAATGCGGGGGAAGGCTACACCTTC; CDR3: CASSRNAGEGYTF
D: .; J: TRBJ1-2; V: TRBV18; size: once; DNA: TGTGCCAGCTCGCCTTCACAGGATGACTATGGCTACACCTTC; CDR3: CASSPSQDDYGYTF
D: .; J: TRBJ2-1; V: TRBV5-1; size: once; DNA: TGCGCCAGCAGCTTGGAGAAATATGAGCAGTTCTTC; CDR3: CASSLEKYEQFF
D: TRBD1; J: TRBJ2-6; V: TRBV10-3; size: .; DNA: TGTGCCATCAGTGAGGCGGGACAGGGGCCGCTCTCTGGGGCCAACGTCCTGACTTTC; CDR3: CAISEAGQGPLSGANVLTF